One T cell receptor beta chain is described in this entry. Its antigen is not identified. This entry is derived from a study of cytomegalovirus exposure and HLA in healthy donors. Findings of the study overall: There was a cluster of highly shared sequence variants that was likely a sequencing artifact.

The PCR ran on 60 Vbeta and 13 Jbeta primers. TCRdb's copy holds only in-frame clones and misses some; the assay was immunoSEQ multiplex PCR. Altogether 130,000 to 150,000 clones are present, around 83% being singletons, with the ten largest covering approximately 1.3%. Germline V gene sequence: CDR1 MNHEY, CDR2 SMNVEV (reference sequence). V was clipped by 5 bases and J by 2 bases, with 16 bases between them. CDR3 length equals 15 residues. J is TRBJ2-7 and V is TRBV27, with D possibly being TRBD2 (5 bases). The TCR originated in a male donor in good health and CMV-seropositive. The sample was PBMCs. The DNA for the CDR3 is TGTGCCAGCAGTCCGACGGACTTGTTCGCCTACGAGCAGTACTTC. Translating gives CASSPTDLFAYEQYF.